The entry below describes one T cell receptor beta chain. Antigen unknown. The assay was immunoSEQ multiplex PCR, and TCRdb's table has in-frame clones only and misses some. The table has 400,000 to 450,000 clones, about 90% seen once. CDR3 length: 13 amino acids. The V gene lost 3 bases and the J gene lost 4 bases, with 9 bases spanning the gap. Germline CDR1 reads MDHEN; CDR2 reads SYDVKM. Described treatment: about 20 received Ad26.COV2.S at low or high dose, single or two shots; about five received placebo; per-sample allocation not given. Sampling was performed 63 days after the first vaccine or placebo injection. The sample belongs to a study of Ad26.COV2.S vaccination and SARS-CoV-2 variants. Study-wide context: Dosing was one shot or two shots 56 days apart. Findings of the study overall: TCR breadth and depth estimates may have understated total T cell responses. Placebo and vaccine recipients had non-spike TCR breadth that was similar. Vaccine recipients posted higher spike-specific TCR breadth than their placebo counterparts.

The material was peripheral blood, obtained in a trial of Ad26.COV2.S vaccine versus placebo. The receptor comes from a person aged 18-65 years who received the Ad26.COV2.S COVID-19 vaccine or a placebo. The chain links TRBV28 to TRBJ1-2; maybe TRBD1 (5 bases). CDR3 sequence: CASSLVTVYGYTF. The CDR3 DNA reads as TGTGCCAGCAGTTTGGTGACAGTCTATGGCTACACCTTC.